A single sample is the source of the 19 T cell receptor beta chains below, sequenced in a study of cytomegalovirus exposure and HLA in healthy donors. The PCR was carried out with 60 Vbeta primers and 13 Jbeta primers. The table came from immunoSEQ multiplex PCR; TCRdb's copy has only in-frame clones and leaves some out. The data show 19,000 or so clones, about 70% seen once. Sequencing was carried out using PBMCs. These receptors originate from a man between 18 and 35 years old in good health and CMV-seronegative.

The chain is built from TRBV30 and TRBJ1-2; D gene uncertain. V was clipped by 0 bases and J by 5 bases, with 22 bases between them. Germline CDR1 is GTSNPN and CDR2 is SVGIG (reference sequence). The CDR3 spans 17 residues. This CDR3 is CAWSVEWSGAKPYGYTF. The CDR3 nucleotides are TGTGCCTGGAGTGTAGAATGGTCAGGCGCCAAGCCTTATGGCTACACCTTC.

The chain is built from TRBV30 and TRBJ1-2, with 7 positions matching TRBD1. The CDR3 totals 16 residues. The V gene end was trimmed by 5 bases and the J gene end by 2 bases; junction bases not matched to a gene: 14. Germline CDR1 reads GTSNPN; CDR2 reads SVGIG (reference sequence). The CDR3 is CAWWRGQDQINYGYTF. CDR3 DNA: TGTGCCTGGTGGAGGGGGCAAGACCAGATAAACTATGGCTACACCTTC.

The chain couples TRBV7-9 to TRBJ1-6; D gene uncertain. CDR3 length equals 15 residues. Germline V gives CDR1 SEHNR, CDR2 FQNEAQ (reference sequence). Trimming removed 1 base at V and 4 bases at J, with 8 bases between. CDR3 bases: TGTGCCAGCAGCTTAGTCGCAGGTTATAATTCACCCCTCCACTTT. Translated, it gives CASSLVAGYNSPLHF.

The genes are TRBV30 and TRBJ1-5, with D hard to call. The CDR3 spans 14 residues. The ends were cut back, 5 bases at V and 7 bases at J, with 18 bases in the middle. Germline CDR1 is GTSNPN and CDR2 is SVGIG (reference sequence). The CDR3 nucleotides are TGTGCCTGGGGGTGGGCGGGGATCAGCCAGCCCCAGCATTTT. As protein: CAWGWAGISQPQHF.

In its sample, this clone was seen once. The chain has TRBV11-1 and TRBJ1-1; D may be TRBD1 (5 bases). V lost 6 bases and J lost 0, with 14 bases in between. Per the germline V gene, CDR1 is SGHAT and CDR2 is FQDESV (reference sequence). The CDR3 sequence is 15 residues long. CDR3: CASRRGRGMNTEAFF. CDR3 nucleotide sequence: TGTGCCAGCAGACGCGGAAGGGGCATGAACACTGAAGCTTTCTTT.

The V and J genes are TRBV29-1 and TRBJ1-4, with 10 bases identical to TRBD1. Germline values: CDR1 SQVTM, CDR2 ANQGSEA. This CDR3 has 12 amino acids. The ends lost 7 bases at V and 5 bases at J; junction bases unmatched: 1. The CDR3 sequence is CSGGQGNEKLFF. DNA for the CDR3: TGCAGCGGGGGACAGGGGAATGAAAAACTGTTTTTT.

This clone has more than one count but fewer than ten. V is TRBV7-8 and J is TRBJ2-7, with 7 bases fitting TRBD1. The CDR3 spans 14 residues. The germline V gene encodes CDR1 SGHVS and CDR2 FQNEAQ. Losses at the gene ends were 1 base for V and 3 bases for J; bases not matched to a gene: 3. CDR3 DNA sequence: TGTGCCAGCAGCTTAGGGGACAGTGTCTACGAGCAGTACTTC. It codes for CASSLGDSVYEQYF.

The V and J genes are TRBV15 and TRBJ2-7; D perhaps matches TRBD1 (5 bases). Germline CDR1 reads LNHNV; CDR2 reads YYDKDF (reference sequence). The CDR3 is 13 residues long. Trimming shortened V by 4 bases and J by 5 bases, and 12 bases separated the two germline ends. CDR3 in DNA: TGTGCCACCAGCATCCACAGGTGGGACGAGCAGTACTTC. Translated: CATSIHRWDEQYF. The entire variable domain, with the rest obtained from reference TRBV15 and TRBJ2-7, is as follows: DAMVIQNPRYQVTQFGKPVTLSCSQTLNHNVMYWYQQKSSQAPKLLFHYYDKDFNNEADTPDNFQSRRPNTSFCFLDIRSPGLGDTAMYLCATSIHRWDEQYFGPGTRLTVT.

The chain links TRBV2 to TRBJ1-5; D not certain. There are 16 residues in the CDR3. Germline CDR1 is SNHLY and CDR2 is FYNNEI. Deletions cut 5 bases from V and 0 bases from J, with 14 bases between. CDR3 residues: CASSREAGLSNQPQHF. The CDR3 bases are TGTGCCAGCAGTAGGGAGGCAGGCCTTAGCAATCAGCCCCAGCATTTT.

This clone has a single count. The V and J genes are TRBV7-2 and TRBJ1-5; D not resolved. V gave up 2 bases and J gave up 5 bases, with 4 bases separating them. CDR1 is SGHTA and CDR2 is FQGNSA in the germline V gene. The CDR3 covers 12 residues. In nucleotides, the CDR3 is TGTGCCAGCAGCTTACGGGATCAGCCCCAGCATTTT. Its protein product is CASSLRDQPQHF.

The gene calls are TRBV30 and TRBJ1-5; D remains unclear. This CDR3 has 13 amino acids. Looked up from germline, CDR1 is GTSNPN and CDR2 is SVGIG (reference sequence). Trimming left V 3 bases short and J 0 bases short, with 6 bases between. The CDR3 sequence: CAWSPHSNQPQHF. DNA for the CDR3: TGTGCCTGGAGCCCCCATAGCAATCAGCCCCAGCATTTT.

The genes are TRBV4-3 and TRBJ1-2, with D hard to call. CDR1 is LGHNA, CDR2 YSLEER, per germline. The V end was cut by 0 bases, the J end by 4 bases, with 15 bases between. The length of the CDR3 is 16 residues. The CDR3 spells CASSQDGRGRAYGYTF. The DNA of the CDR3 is TGCGCCAGCAGCCAAGATGGTCGGGGAAGGGCCTATGGCTACACCTTC.

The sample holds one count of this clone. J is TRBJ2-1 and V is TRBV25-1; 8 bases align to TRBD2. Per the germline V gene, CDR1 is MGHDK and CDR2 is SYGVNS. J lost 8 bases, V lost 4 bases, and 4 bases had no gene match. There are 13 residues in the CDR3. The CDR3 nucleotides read TGTGCCAGCAGTGTTGCGGGAGGATATGAGCAGTTCTTC. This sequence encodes CASSVAGGYEQFF.

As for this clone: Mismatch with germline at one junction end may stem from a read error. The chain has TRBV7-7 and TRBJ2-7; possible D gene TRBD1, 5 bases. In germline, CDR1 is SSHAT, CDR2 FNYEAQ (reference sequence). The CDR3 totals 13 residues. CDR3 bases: TGTGCTAGCAGCTTAGACAGAACCTACGAGCAGTACTTC. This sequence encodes CASSLDRTYEQYF.

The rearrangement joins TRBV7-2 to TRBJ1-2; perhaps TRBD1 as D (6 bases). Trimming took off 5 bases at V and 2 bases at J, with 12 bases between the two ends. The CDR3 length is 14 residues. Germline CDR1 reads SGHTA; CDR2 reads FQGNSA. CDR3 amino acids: CASSMTDRNYGYTF. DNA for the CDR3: TGTGCCAGCAGCATGACCGACAGGAACTATGGCTACACCTTC.

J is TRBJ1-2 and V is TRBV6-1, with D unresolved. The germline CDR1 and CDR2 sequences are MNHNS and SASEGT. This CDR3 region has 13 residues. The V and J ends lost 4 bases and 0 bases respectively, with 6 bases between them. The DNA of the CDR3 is TGTGCCAGCAGTGTTTTATCTAACTATGGCTACACCTTC. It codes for CASSVLSNYGYTF.

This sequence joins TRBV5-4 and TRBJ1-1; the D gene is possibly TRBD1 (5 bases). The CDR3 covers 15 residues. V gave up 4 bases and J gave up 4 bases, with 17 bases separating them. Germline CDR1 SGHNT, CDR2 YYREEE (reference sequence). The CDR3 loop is CASSPGGEQTTEAFF. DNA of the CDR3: TGTGCCAGCAGCCCGGGGGGGGAACAGACCACTGAAGCTTTCTTT.

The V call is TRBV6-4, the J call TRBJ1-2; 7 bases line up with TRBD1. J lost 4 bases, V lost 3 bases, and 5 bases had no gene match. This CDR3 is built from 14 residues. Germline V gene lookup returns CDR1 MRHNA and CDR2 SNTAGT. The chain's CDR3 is CASSEQSGGYGYTF. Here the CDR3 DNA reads TGTGCCAGCAGTGAACAATCAGGGGGCTATGGCTACACCTTC.

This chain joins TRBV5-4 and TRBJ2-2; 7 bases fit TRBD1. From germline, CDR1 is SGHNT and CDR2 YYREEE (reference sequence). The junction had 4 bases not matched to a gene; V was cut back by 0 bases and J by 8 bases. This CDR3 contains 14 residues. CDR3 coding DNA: TGTGCCAGCAGCTTGGAAAGGGGGCGAGGGGAGCTGTTTTTT. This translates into CASSLERGRGELFF.